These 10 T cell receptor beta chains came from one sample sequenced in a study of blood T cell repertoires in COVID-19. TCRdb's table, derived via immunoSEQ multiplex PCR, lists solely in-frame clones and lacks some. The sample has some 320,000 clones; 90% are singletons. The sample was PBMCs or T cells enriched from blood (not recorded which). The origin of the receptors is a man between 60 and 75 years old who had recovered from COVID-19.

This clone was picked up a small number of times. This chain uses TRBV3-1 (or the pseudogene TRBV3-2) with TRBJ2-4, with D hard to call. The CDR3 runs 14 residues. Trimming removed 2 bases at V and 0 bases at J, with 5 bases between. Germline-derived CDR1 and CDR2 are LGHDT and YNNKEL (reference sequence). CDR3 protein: CASSQNIAKNIQYF. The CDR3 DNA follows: TGTGCCAGCAGCCAAAATATAGCCAAAAACATTCAGTACTTC.

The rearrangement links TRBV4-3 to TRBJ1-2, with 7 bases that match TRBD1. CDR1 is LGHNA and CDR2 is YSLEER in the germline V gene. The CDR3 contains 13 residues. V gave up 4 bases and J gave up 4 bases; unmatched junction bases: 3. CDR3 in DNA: TGCGCCAGCAGCCGGGACAGAATCTATGGCTACACCTTC. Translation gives CASSRDRIYGYTF.

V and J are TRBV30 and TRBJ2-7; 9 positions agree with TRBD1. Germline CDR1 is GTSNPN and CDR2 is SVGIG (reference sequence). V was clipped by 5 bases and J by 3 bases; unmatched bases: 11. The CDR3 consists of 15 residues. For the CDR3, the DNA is TGTGCCTGGCACGCCCCCACAGGGGGCAGCTACGAGCAGTACTTC. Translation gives CAWHAPTGGSYEQYF. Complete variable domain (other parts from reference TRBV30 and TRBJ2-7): SQTIHQWPATLVQPVGSPLSLECTVEGTSNPNLYWYRQAAGRGLQLLFYSVGIGQISSEVPQNLSASRPQDRQFILSSKKLLLSDSGFYLCAWHAPTGGSYEQYFGPGTRLTVT.

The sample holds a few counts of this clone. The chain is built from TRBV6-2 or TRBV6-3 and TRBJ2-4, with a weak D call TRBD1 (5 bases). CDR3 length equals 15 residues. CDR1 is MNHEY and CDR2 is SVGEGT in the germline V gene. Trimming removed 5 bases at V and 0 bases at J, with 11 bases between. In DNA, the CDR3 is TGTGCCAGCAGTGTTAGGGGTACAGCCAAAAACATTCAGTACTTC. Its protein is CASSVRGTAKNIQYF.

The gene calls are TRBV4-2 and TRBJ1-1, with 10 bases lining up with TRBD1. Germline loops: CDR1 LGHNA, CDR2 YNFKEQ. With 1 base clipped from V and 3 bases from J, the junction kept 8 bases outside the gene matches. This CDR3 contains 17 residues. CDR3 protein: CASSQGQGAGGDTEAFF. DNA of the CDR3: TGTGCCAGCAGCCAAGGACAGGGGGCTGGCGGGGACACTGAAGCTTTCTTT.

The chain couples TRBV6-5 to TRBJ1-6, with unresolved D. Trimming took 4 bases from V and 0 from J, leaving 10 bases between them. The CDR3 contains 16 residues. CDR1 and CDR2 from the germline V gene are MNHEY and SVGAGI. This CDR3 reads CASSFTPSSYNSPLHF. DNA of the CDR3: TGTGCCAGCAGTTTTACGCCCAGCTCCTATAATTCACCCCTCCACTTT.

The CDR3 sequence: CASSLSPLSGEDTGELFF. The CDR3 nucleotides are TGCGCCAGCAGCTTAAGCCCCCTTAGCGGAGAGGACACCGGGGAGCTGTTTTTT. The chain recombines TRBV5-1 with TRBJ2-2, with D possibly matching TRBD2 (6 bases). CDR3 size: 18 residues. Germline-derived CDR1 and CDR2 are SGHRS and YFSETQ. Trimming removed 2 bases from V and 3 bases from J, with 20 bases in between.

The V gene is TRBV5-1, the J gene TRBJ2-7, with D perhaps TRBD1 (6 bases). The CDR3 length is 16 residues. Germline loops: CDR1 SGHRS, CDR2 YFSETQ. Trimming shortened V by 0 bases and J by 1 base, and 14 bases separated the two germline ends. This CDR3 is CASSLELGHRSYEQYF. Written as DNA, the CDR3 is TGCGCCAGCAGCTTGGAGCTGGGACACAGGTCCTACGAGCAGTACTTC.

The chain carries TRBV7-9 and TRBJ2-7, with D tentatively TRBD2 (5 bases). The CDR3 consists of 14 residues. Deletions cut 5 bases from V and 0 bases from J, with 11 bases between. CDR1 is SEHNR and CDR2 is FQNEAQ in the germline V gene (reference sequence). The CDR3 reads CASSAMGSSYEQYF. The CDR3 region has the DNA TGTGCCAGCAGCGCCATGGGGAGCTCCTACGAGCAGTACTTC.

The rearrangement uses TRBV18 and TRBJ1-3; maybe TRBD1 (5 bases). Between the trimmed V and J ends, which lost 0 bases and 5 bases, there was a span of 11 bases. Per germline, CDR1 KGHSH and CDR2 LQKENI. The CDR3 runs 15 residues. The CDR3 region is CASSPPGRGRNTIYF. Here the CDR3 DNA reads TGTGCCAGCTCACCACCGGGGAGGGGCAGAAACACCATATATTTT.